The rows below give T cell receptor beta chains drawn from one sample of a study of lymphopenia after photon versus proton radiotherapy. This table comes from immunoSEQ multiplex PCR, and its TCRdb copy is limited to in-frame clones, with some not included. The table lists 37,000 or so clones, over 75% of them singletons, with 2.9% in the top ten. This sample comprised peripheral blood, obtained from a patient treated with photon-based radiotherapy. Receptors originate from a man between 50 and 59 years old with gastric cancer. CDR3s include the opening cysteine and the closing phenylalanine or tryptophan. A D gene is named only where the DNA matches it firmly. The size field is filled for only some rows; it gives once, few, many or a size class.

d_call,v_call,j_call,clone_size,cdr3_nt,cdr3_aa
TRBD2,TRBV5-8,TRBJ2-1,-,TGTGCCACCCTACTTCCCGGGACTAGCGCCGACAATGAGCAGTTCTTC,CATLLPGTSADNEQFF
TRBD2,TRBV7-6,TRBJ2-5,-,TGTGCCAGCAGCCCGACTAGCGGCCAAGAGACCCAGTACTTC,CASSPTSGQETQYF
-,TRBV5-1,TRBJ2-2,-,TGCGCCAGCAGCTTGGGGGTCCGAGAGGGGACCGGGGAGCTGTTTTTT,CASSLGVREGTGELFF
TRBD1,TRBV6-1,TRBJ1-2,-,TGTGCCAGCAGTGAAACCGGACAGGGTCGTTATGGCTACACCTTC,CASSETGQGRYGYTF
TRBD1,TRBV4-3,TRBJ1-4,-,TGCGCCAGCAGCCAGCAGGGGGCAGCAACTAATGAAAAACTGTTTTTT,CASSQQGAATNEKLFF
-,TRBV27,TRBJ2-3,few,TGTGCCAGCAGGGCTCGGGATCCGGGGGATACGCAGTATTTT,CASRARDPGDTQYF
TRBD2,TRBV6-1,TRBJ2-7,-,TGTGCCAGCAGCCCCGTGCGGGAGGGCCCTTACGAGCAGTACTTC,CASSPVREGPYEQYF
-,TRBV23-1,TRBJ2-1,-,TGCGCCAGCACCAGACAGGATAAGGCAGATGAGCAGTTCTTC,CASTRQDKADEQFF
TRBD1,TRBV6-6,TRBJ2-7,-,TGTGCCAGCAGTTACCTGGGACAGGGGTCCTACGAGCAGTACTTC,CASSYLGQGSYEQYF
-,TRBV5-5,TRBJ1-5,-,TGTGCCAGCAGCTTGACGAGGGGGAACCCCCAGCATTTT,CASSLTRGNPQHF
TRBD1,TRBV6-5,TRBJ1-1,-,TGTGCCAGCAGTTTCTTGGACAGGGGCGCCACTGAAGCTTTCTTT,CASSFLDRGATEAFF
TRBD1,TRBV13,TRBJ2-7,-,TGTGCCAGCAGCTTATGGACAGGGAGGAACGAGCAGTACTTC,CASSLWTGRNEQYF
-,TRBV18,TRBJ2-2,-,TGTGCCAGCTCACCAGTCTGGGGACGAGACACCGGGGAGCTGTTTTTT,CASSPVWGRDTGELFF
-,TRBV5-1,TRBJ2-3,few,TGCGCCAGCAGCTCTGGTTGGGCATCAGCTGGAGATACGCAGTATTTT,CASSSGWASAGDTQYF
-,TRBV19,TRBJ2-2,-,TGTGCCAGTAGTGCTAGTAGTCTTGGGTACACCGGGGAGCTGTTTTTT,CASSASSLGYTGELFF
TRBD2,TRBV9,TRBJ2-3,-,TGTGCCAGCAGCGTAGAGTCTAGCGGGAGGCTCTTAGATACGCAGTATTTT,CASSVESSGRLLDTQYF
TRBD1,TRBV11-2,TRBJ2-7,-,TGTGCCAGCAGCTCGCAGGGACAGATCGGCGAGCAGTACTTC,CASSSQGQIGEQYF
-,TRBV7-2,TRBJ2-1,-,TGTGCCAGCAGCTTCAGGGGGCTAGCGGGGAACAATGAGCAGTTCTTC,CASSFRGLAGNNEQFF
-,TRBV7-2,TRBJ2-1,-,TGTGCCAGCAGCTTCTCCTACAATGAGCAGTTCTTC,CASSFSYNEQFF
TRBD2,TRBV18,TRBJ2-7,few,TGTGCCAGCTCCCGAACGGGCGGGAGATCCGAGCAGTACTTC,CASSRTGGRSEQYF
-,TRBV14,TRBJ2-7,few,TGTGCCAGCAGCCAAGGGCAGATCTCCTACGAGCAGTACTTC,CASSQGQISYEQYF
-,TRBV14,TRBJ1-1,-,TGTGCCAGCAGCCAAGAAATCCCCCGGGGGGGGCTCACTGAAGCTTTCTTT,CASSQEIPRGGLTEAFF
-,TRBV6-5,TRBJ2-2,-,TGTGCCAGCAGTTCGGACGTGGTGCGGGAGCTGTTTTTT,CASSSDVVRELFF
-,TRBV28,TRBJ2-7,once,TGTGCCAGCAGTTTTTTCGGGGGGCCGCGGGAGCAGTACTTC,CASSFFGGPREQYF
-,TRBV11-3,TRBJ2-7,-,TGTGCCAGCAGCTTGGCCTTGAATCGCTCCTCCTACGAGCAGTACTTC,CASSLALNRSSYEQYF
-,TRBV7-2,TRBJ1-2,-,TGTGCCAGCACCCCTAATGGGATCTCATTAGAGGTCTACACCTTC,CASTPNGISLEVYTF
-,TRBV7-2,TRBJ2-7,-,TGTGCCAGCAGCTTAGAGGAGACAACATACGAGCAGTACTTC,CASSLEETTYEQYF
-,TRBV11-2,TRBJ2-3,-,TGTGCCAGCAGCTTGTTCTTTTGGTCCACAGATACGCAGTATTTT,CASSLFFWSTDTQYF
-,TRBV5-4,TRBJ2-1,-,TGTGCCAGCAGTCCCGCCTGGACAACGATCAATGAGCAGTTCTTC,CASSPAWTTINEQFF
-,TRBV28,TRBJ1-5,few,TGTGCCAGCAGCTGGGGGGTAGATCAGCCCCAGCATTTT,CASSWGVDQPQHF
-,TRBV27,TRBJ1-2,-,TGTGCCAGCAGTCCCCGTGCGTCGGGCTATGGCTACACCTTC,CASSPRASGYGYTF
TRBD2,TRBV19,TRBJ2-3,-,TGTGCCAGTAGTACTAGGGGGAGCTTGACTAGCGGGAGTGGTGGAGATACGCAGTATTTT,CASSTRGSLTSGSGGDTQYF
TRBD2,TRBV18,TRBJ2-2,-,TGTGCCAGCTCACGTCGGAAGGGTAGCGGGTACACCGGGGAGCTGTTTTTT,CASSRRKGSGYTGELFF
-,TRBV7-2,TRBJ2-3,-,TGTGCCAGCAGCTTAGCTGGGTTTTCGGATACGCAGTATTTT,CASSLAGFSDTQYF
TRBD2,TRBV12-5,TRBJ2-1,-,TGTGCTAGTGGTCCGGGGACTAGTTACTACAATGAGCAGTTCTTC,CASGPGTSYYNEQFF
-,TRBV6-1,TRBJ2-7,-,TGTGCCAGCAGCCGACTAGTGAGCAGCTACGAGCAGTACTTC,CASSRLVSSYEQYF
-,TRBV19,TRBJ2-7,-,TGTGCCAGTAGTATAGGACTATTTTCCTACGAGCAGTACTTC,CASSIGLFSYEQYF